Reported below is one TCR beta chain. This clonotype was observed once. Its binding antigen is unknown. Within one base of it there is no much larger clone, and no base qualities were kept. One read is thin evidence. Ophthalmopathy patients had moderately to severely active disease, with a Clinical Activity Score of 3 or more, a NOSPECS grade of 4 or more, and a disease duration of less than 3 months. Any patient with an uncontrolled infection, another autoimmune disease, pregnancy or lactation was excluded. Diagnoses were established on the basis of clinical symptoms, serum thyroxine and TRAb, thyroid ultrasound, and orbital computed tomography. PBMCs were isolated from about 9.2 ml of fresh peripheral blood by Ficoll-Paque density gradient centrifugation. Total RNA was extracted using Trizol reagent, and RNA quality was assessed on an Agilent 2100 Bioanalyzer. The TCR beta CDR3 regions were amplified from RNA transcripts. For the first round of RT-PCR on the TCR CDR3, the HTBI primer set was used together with the Qiagen OneStep RT-PCR kit. Libraries were constructed in a second round of multiplex PCR, after which size selection and purification were carried out. The libraries were sequenced on an Illumina HiSeq2000 using paired-end 100 bp reads. For the original study's pipeline: SOAPnuke was used to process the raw data, with reads discarded if the reads contained adapters or uncalled bases, had a mean Phred below 15, or lacked an exact constant-primer or identifier match. High-quality paired reads were merged with COPE v1.2.5, and unique nucleotide sequences were defined as clonotypes. Clonotypes were aligned to IMGT TRBV, TRBD and TRBJ reference segments using MiTCR v1.1. Only V-J combinations with frequency above 0.0001, covering 99% to 99.2% of repertoires, were analysed. A TCS score was defined as the ratio of F50 (clonal expansion) to E x V (chaos), with BLOSUM62-based TCRdist applied between CDR3 peptides within each V-J. Welch's t-statistics and random forest reduced roughly 540 V-J features to 10 to 15, which were used in a naive Bayes classifier (R e1071). Clones were called with MiXCR by TCRdb after fastp trimmed the public reads at Q25, and only in-frame beta chains were retained. Merged by CDR3 protein, the rows form single entries marked with the most common genes and DNA. TCRdb's processing, not the study's, gives the V and J calls here. The sample profile shows approximately 600,000 distinct CDR3 sequences; about 20% of them were found once. Of the sample, under 35% falls within the top ten clones.

Between the V and J ends, shortened by 3 bases and 2 bases respectively, the junction contains 14 bases. The CDR3 starts with the cysteine, ends with the phenylalanine, and has 15 residues. Just CDR3 DNA is preserved here, 45 bases in frame from base 1. Taken from the germline V gene (reference sequence), the CDR1 and CDR2 loops are GTSNPN and SVGIG. This specimen belongs to a study of T cells in Graves' hyperthyroidism and ophthalmopathy (dated by TCRdb to between 2019 and 2020). With respect to the entire study: Peripheral blood samples were taken at the time of initial diagnosis, prior to any treatment. TCR V-J signatures able to tell the groups apart were searched for in a discovery cohort of 90 to 100 patients, of whom more than 40 had Graves' ophthalmopathy and under 65 had stable Graves' hyperthyroidism. Whether ophthalmopathy could be predicted prospectively was tested in an independent validation cohort made up of fewer than 20 hyperthyroidism patients plus 17 patients who later progressed to ophthalmopathy. The roughly 100 discovery patients were randomly split 7:3 into training and test sets. In addition, the study compared T-cell repertoires in thyroid tissue and in blood from a handful of Graves' hyperthyroidism patients. After blood sampling, hyperthyroidism patients were treated with methimazole at a starting dose of 30 mg daily, and ophthalmopathy patients were treated with high-dose intravenous methylprednisolone. The paper describes TCR Vbeta CDR3 sequencing of 140 or so peripheral blood samples, made up of roughly 40 ophthalmopathy patients, around 73 hyperthyroidism patients and 17 progressor patients.

Findings and caveats that apply to the study as a whole: Most expanded thyroid clonotypes (frequency above 0.001) were also found in blood, which suggests that blood repertoires may mirror thyroid immune responses. Sample size was not statistically predetermined, and blinding of investigators to group allocation was not performed. A 13 V-J signature model separated ophthalmopathy from stable hyperthyroidism, with about 90% sensitivity and roughly 82% specificity in cross-validation and 80%/75% in testing. In validation, progression to ophthalmopathy was predicted by the model with 70% to 71% sensitivity and 72% to 80% specificity, a median of approximately 6.5 months before onset.

This receptor was obtained from a man aged 30 to 39 with Graves' ophthalmopathy. The rearrangement joined TRBV30 to TRBJ1-3; the D gene remains uncertain. The sequenced sample was blood. The CDR3 protein is CAWSLIGTAGNTIYF. Read as DNA, the sequence is TGTGCCTGGAGCCTAATAGGAACTGCTGGAAACACCATATATTTT.